Presented here are 28 T cell receptor beta chains from one specimen sequenced in a study of cytomegalovirus exposure and HLA in healthy donors (dated by TCRdb to about 2017). The protocol used for the library was the immunoSEQ multiplex PCR assay. A mixture of 60 forward primers for TCR Vbeta segments and 13 reverse primers for TCR Jbeta segments was used in the multiplex PCR. TCRdb provides this immuneACCESS table in a form limited to in-frame rearrangements. Some clones are lacking; in checked studies, under half of them reflect an unresolved V gene, and why the rest are absent is not known. The sample table lists just over 150,000 clones, about 80% of them with a count of one. The biggest ten clones account for approximately 6.3% of the sample. The specimen sequenced was PBMCs. Source of these receptors: a woman between 50 and 59 years old in good health and CMV-seropositive.

This chain joins TRBV2 and TRBJ2-7, with 16 bases identical to TRBD2. J was trimmed by 7 bases and V by 6 bases; bases with no gene match: 6. This CDR3 is 15 amino acids long. Germline V gene data show CDR1 as SNHLY and CDR2 as FYNNEI. The CDR3 protein is CASRSGTSGGVEQYF. In DNA form, the CDR3 reads TGTGCCAGCAGGTCCGGGACTAGCGGGGGGGTTGAGCAGTACTTC.

The rearrangement uses TRBV11-2 and TRBJ2-7, with a possible D match to TRBD1 (5 bases). The CDR3 has 14 amino acids. Germline V gives CDR1 SGHAT, CDR2 FQNNGV. Trimming cost V 1 base and J 3 bases, with 10 bases left between them. The CDR3 reads CASSLGGTRYEQYF. DNA for the CDR3: TGTGCCAGCAGCTTAGGGGGCACCCGCTACGAGCAGTACTTC. Together with reference TRBV11-2 and TRBJ2-7, the CDR3 gives the full variable domain: EAGVAQSPRYKIIEKRQSVAFWCNPISGHATLYWYQQILGQGPKLLIQFQNNGVVDDSQLPKDRFSAERLKGVDSTLKIQPAKLEDSAVYLCASSLGGTRYEQYFGPGTRLTVT.

This rearrangement joins TRBV10-1 to TRBJ2-3; TRBD2 aligns across 10 bases. V was pared by 8 bases and J by 2 bases, with 7 bases of the junction left unmatched. Germline V gives CDR1 WNHNN, CDR2 SYGVQD (reference sequence). The CDR3 totals 15 residues. The CDR3 sequence is CASSPGTSVTDTQYF. CDR3 coding DNA: TGCGCCAGCTCTCCAGGGACTAGCGTCACAGATACGCAGTATTTT.

The rearrangement uses TRBV27 and TRBJ2-7; tentative D call: TRBD1 (6 bases). The germline gives CDR1 MNHEY, CDR2 SMNVEV (reference sequence). The CDR3 spans 13 residues. Trimming took 5 bases from V and 7 from J, leaving 15 bases between them. This chain's CDR3 is CASSPRTGWEQYF. In DNA form, the CDR3 reads TGTGCCAGCAGTCCCCGTACAGGGTGGGAGCAGTACTTC.

The V call is TRBV6-1, the J call TRBJ1-4, with D unclear. V was pared by 4 bases and J by 5 bases, with 5 bases between. CDR3 size: 12 residues. Germline V gene lookup returns CDR1 MNHNS and CDR2 SASEGT. The chain's CDR3 is CASSAQNEKLFF. DNA of the CDR3: TGTGCCAGCAGTGCTCAGAATGAAAAACTGTTTTTT.

The chain links TRBV30 to TRBJ1-5; the match to TRBD1 covers 7 bases. Trimming took 1 base from V and 1 from J; bases not matched to a gene: 13. The CDR3 is made up of 18 amino acids. The V gene's germline CDR1 is GTSNPN and CDR2 SVGIG (reference sequence). The CDR3 nucleotides are TGTGCCTGGAGTGCACAACCTTTGGACAGGTCCAGCAATCAGCCCCAGCATTTT. Translating it yields CAWSAQPLDRSSNQPQHF.

V and J are TRBV5-1 and TRBJ2-7; possibly TRBD1 for D (6 bases). Germline V gene lookup returns CDR1 SGHRS and CDR2 YFSETQ. The V end was cut by 0 bases, the J end by 7 bases, with 14 bases between. This CDR3 has 14 residues. CDR3 sequence: CASSLDRDFREQYF. The CDR3 DNA is TGCGCCAGCAGCTTGGACAGGGATTTTCGAGAGCAGTACTTC.

The rearrangement uses TRBV7-9 and TRBJ2-3, with no clear D. This CDR3 region has 13 residues. Germline V gene sequence: CDR1 SEHNR, CDR2 FQNEAQ (reference sequence). Between the trimmed V and J ends, which lost 3 bases and 2 bases, there was a span of 6 bases. The CDR3 reads CASSLSLTDTQYF. In nucleotides, the CDR3 is TGTGCCAGCAGCTTGTCTCTCACAGATACGCAGTATTTT.

This clone was observed once. This chain joins TRBV7-2 and TRBJ2-3; D unclear. CDR1 and CDR2 (germline): SGHTA, FQGNSA. The V end lost 3 bases, the J end lost 6 bases, and 4 bases lay between the germline ends. The CDR3 is 11 amino acids. DNA of the CDR3: TGTGCCAGCAGCTTTCAGGATACGCAGTATTTT. This sequence encodes CASSFQDTQYF. Full variable domain (rest looked up from reference TRBV7-2 and TRBJ2-3): GAGVSQSPSNKVTEKGKDVELRCDPISGHTALYWYRQSLGQGLEFLIYFQGNSAPDKSGLPSDRFSAERTGGSVSTLTIQRTQQEDSAVYLCASSFQDTQYFGPGTRLTVL.

The CDR3 DNA sequence: TGTGCCAGCAGTTCGTCACAGGGATATAATTCACCCCTCCACTTT. Residues: CASSSSQGYNSPLHF. This chain links TRBV6-1 with TRBJ1-6, with D maybe TRBD1 (6 bases). CDR1 and CDR2 from the germline V gene are MNHNS and SASEGT. Trimming shortened V by 5 bases and J by 4 bases, and 12 bases separated the two germline ends. CDR3 length equals 15 residues.

A note on this clone: The same CDR3 arises from other DNA sequences in this sample as well. The chain uses TRBV9 and TRBJ2-1, with 15 bases fitting TRBD2. The germline gives CDR1 SGDLS, CDR2 YYNGEE. CDR3 size: 16 residues. V shed 4 bases, J shed 7 bases, and the junction held 6 bases outside the gene matches. The CDR3 sequence is CASSSRTSGGANEQFF. CDR3 sequence (DNA): TGTGCCAGCAGCTCACGGACTAGCGGGGGGGCTAATGAGCAGTTCTTC.

J is TRBJ1-2 and V is TRBV4-1, with D unclear. With 2 bases removed from V and 8 bases from J, the gap between germline ends came to 15 bases. The CDR3 has 14 amino acids. Germline V gene sequence: CDR1 MGHRA, CDR2 YSYEKL. CDR3 loop: CASSQSPDIGGYTF. The CDR3, as DNA: TGCGCCAGCAGCCAAAGTCCAGACATCGGCGGCTACACCTTC.

The genes are TRBV9 and TRBJ1-5; D possibly corresponds to TRBD1 (5 bases). The CDR3 loop spans 14 amino acids. V lost 3 bases and J 1 base, leaving 8 bases between the germline ends. Germline V gene data show CDR1 as SGDLS and CDR2 as YYNGEE. The DNA for the CDR3 is TGTGCCAGCAGCGCCGGGGGGAGCAATCAGCCCCAGCATTTT. This translates into CASSAGGSNQPQHF.

This chain connects TRBV19 to TRBJ2-3, with 13 nucleotides matching TRBD2. The V and J ends lost 6 bases and 9 bases, in that order; junction bases with no gene match: 9. This CDR3 contains 15 residues. Germline V lookup: CDR1 LNHDA, CDR2 SQIVND (reference sequence). Here the CDR3 DNA reads TGTGCCAGTAGCCTTGGGACTAGCGGGGATTTGACGCAGTATTTT. Its protein is CASSLGTSGDLTQYF.

The chain combines TRBV5-6 with TRBJ2-1, with 11 bases matching TRBD2. From germline, CDR1 is SGHDT and CDR2 YYEEEE. Trimming cost V 4 bases and J 5 bases; bases outside gene matches: 11. The CDR3 loop spans 17 amino acids. The CDR3 here is CASSPQVLAGVHNEQFF. As DNA, the CDR3 is TGTGCCAGCAGCCCGCAGGTACTAGCGGGGGTCCACAATGAGCAGTTCTTC. The variable domain in full, with the rest retrieved from reference TRBV5-6 and TRBJ2-1, is DAGVTQSPTHLIKTRGQQVTLRCSPKSGHDTVSWYQQALGQGPQFIFQYYEEEERQRGNFPDRFSGHQFPNYSSELNVNALLLGDSALYLCASSPQVLAGVHNEQFFGPGTRLTVL.

This clone turned up a few times. The chain has TRBV2 and TRBJ2-2; perhaps TRBD1 as D (6 bases). The CDR3 is 15 residues long. Germline CDR1 SNHLY, CDR2 FYNNEI. V was shortened by 3 bases and J by 5 bases, with 13 bases between the two germline ends. This chain's CDR3 is CASSEGHRGTGELFF. The CDR3 DNA follows: TGTGCCAGCAGTGAGGGACACAGAGGGACCGGGGAGCTGTTTTTT.

V usage is TRBV30 and J usage is TRBJ1-2, with TRBD1 identical over 10 bases. Unmatched junction bases numbered 5, after V lost 5 bases and J lost 5 bases. The CDR3 loop spans 13 amino acids. Germline CDR1 reads GTSNPN; CDR2 reads SVGIG (reference sequence). CDR3 DNA: TGTGCCTGGGAGGGACAGGGGAGGTATGGCTACACCTTC. It translates to CAWEGQGRYGYTF.

The V call is TRBV5-4, the J call TRBJ1-4; D call uncertain. The CDR3 spans 16 residues. In germline, CDR1 is SGHNT, CDR2 YYREEE (reference sequence). V was cut by 2 bases and J by 5 bases, with 16 bases left in between. The CDR3, as DNA: TGTGCCAGCAGCTTCAGGTCCTTTGGATCAAATGAAAAACTGTTTTTT. Residues: CASSFRSFGSNEKLFF.

The chain carries TRBV5-5 and TRBJ1-3; D ambiguous. This CDR3 has 16 amino acids. Germline values: CDR1 SGHKS, CDR2 YYEKEE (reference sequence). V lost 1 base, J lost 0 bases, and 11 bases lay in between. The CDR3 protein is CASSLTRASSGNTIYF. The CDR3 nucleotides are TGTGCCAGCAGCTTGACCCGCGCCTCCTCTGGAAACACCATATATTTT.

The chain joins TRBV30 to TRBJ1-4, with TRBD1 matching over 11 bases. V lost 3 bases and J lost 8; bases outside the gene matches: 2. The CDR3 totals 13 residues. CDR1 GTSNPN and CDR2 SVGIG come from the germline V gene (reference sequence). The CDR3 bases are TGTGCCTGGAGGAGGGACAGGGGGGAAAAACTGTTTTTT. It translates to CAWRRDRGEKLFF.

This clone was seen only once. V is TRBV5-4 and J is TRBJ2-7; TRBD1 aligns across 9 bases. V lost 4 bases, J lost 6 bases, and 8 bases stayed unmatched. CDR1 is SGHNT, CDR2 YYREEE, per germline (reference sequence). There are 14 residues in the CDR3. CDR3 in DNA: TGTGCCAGCAGCCCCCGGGACAGGGTTGGCGAGCAGTACTTC. Protein sequence: CASSPRDRVGEQYF. Looking up the rest from reference TRBV5-4 and TRBJ2-7 gives the full variable domain: ETGVTQSPTHLIKTRGQQVTLRCSSQSGHNTVSWYQQALGQGPQFIFQYYREEENGRGNFPPRFSGLQFPNYSSELNVNALELDDSALYLCASSPRDRVGEQYFGPGTRLTVT.

The chain has TRBV7-9 and TRBJ2-7; 9 bases are shared with TRBD1. The ends lost 5 bases at V and 2 bases at J; junction bases unmatched: 4. Looked up from germline, CDR1 is SEHNR and CDR2 is FQNEAQ (reference sequence). This CDR3 has 14 amino acids. CDR3 loop: CASSPGQGAYEQYF. The CDR3 DNA reads as TGTGCCAGCAGCCCGGGACAGGGTGCCTACGAGCAGTACTTC.

The CDR3 DNA is TGTGCCAGCAGCTTGGGACAGGCTCGTGGCAACGAGCAGTACTTC. This encodes CASSLGQARGNEQYF. The chain carries TRBV5-4 and TRBJ2-7, with a tentative D call TRBD1 (6 bases). Germline CDR1 and CDR2: SGHNT and YYREEE (reference sequence). The CDR3 runs 15 residues. Trimming cost V 0 bases and J 5 bases, with 15 bases left between them.

The rearrangement links TRBV19 to TRBJ1-2, with 10 bases lining up with TRBD1. The germline V gene has CDR1 LNHDA and CDR2 SQIVND (reference sequence). The CDR3 is made up of 14 amino acids. V was clipped by 6 bases and J by 4 bases; unmatched bases: 5. The CDR3 reads CASSDRGRAYGYTF. The DNA of the CDR3 is TGTGCCAGTAGCGACAGGGGGCGCGCCTATGGCTACACCTTC.

The chain employs TRBV7-2 and TRBJ1-6; weak D call: TRBD1 (5 bases). Trimming shortened V by 5 bases and J by 5 bases, and 10 bases separated the two germline ends. The germline V gene encodes CDR1 SGHTA and CDR2 FQGNSA. The CDR3 totals 14 residues. The CDR3 nucleotides read TGTGCCAGCAGCCGACAGTCAAATAATTCACCCCTCCACTTT. It yields the protein CASSRQSNNSPLHF. Drawing the rest from reference TRBV7-2 and TRBJ1-6, the complete variable domain is GAGVSQSPSNKVTEKGKDVELRCDPISGHTALYWYRQSLGQGLEFLIYFQGNSAPDKSGLPSDRFSAERTGGSVSTLTIQRTQQEDSAVYLCASSRQSNNSPLHFGNGTRLTVT.

J is TRBJ2-5 and V is TRBV28; tentative D call: TRBD1 (6 bases). Near its end, the DNA agrees better with TRBJ2-7, so the J call may be wrong. Per the germline V gene, CDR1 is MDHEN and CDR2 is SYDVKM. This CDR3 is 12 amino acids long. The CDR3 protein is CATEQGRHEQYF. CDR3 nucleotide sequence: TGTGCCACCGAACAGGGAAGGCACGAGCAGTACTTC.

This sequence joins TRBV7-9 and TRBJ1-1; D might be TRBD1 (5 bases). This CDR3 is 13 amino acids long. Germline assignment: CDR1 SEHNR and CDR2 FQNEAQ (reference sequence). Trimming left V 1 base short and J 7 bases short, with 10 bases between. DNA of the CDR3: TGTGCCAGCAGCTTAGGCAGGGCCTATGAAGCTTTCTTT. Residues: CASSLGRAYEAFF.

This chain connects TRBV7-8 to TRBJ1-5; possible D gene TRBD1, 5 bases. The ends were cut back, 6 bases at V and 4 bases at J, with 10 bases in the middle. CDR3 length: 13 amino acids. CDR1 and CDR2 from the germline V gene are SGHVS and FQNEAQ. The CDR3 spells CASSFGGNQPQHF. In DNA form, the CDR3 reads TGTGCCAGCAGTTTCGGGGGAAATCAGCCCCAGCATTTT.